The rows below give T cell receptor beta chains drawn from one sample of a study of T cell therapy after organ transplantation. Their target antigens are unknown. Profiling relied on immunoSEQ multiplex PCR, and the TCRdb table lists in-frame clones only, not all of them. The sample yields over 1,500 clones, about 78% seen once. Sequencing used CD8+ T cells from blood, obtained before autologous CMV-specific T cell therapy. The receptors stem from a human patient who had received a solid organ transplant and had CMV disease. Both conserved end residues are part of each CDR3. A D gene is named only where the DNA matches it firmly. Clone sizes are given selectively: once, few, many, or a class where the clone is expanded.

>TRBV5-1|TRBD1|TRBJ2-1|NA
CASSLGQGSDNEQFF
TGCGCCAGCAGCTTGGGACAGGGAAGTGACAATGAGCAGTTCTTC
>TRBV7-2|NA|TRBJ2-5|once
CASSFGGWEQETQYF
TGTGCCAGCAGCTTTGGCGGGTGGGAGCAAGAGACCCAGTACTTC
>TRBV5-4|NA|TRBJ1-2|NA
CASSLDWTDYGYTF
TGTGCCAGCAGCTTGGACTGGACGGATTATGGCTACACCTTC
>TRBV6-6|TRBD2|TRBJ2-1|NA
CASSSQTSGTYNEQFF
TGTGCCAGCAGTTCTCAGACTAGCGGGACCTACAATGAGCAGTTCTTC
>TRBV30|NA|TRBJ1-1|NA
CAWSVGGGGAFF
TGTGCCTGGAGTGTAGGTGGAGGGGGAGCTTTCTTT
>TRBV4-1|NA|TRBJ1-5|NA
CASSQDIGSQPQHF
TGCGCCAGCAGCCAAGATATAGGCAGTCAGCCCCAGCATTTT
>TRBV7-9|NA|TRBJ2-7|NA
CASSQRTGREQYF
TGCGCCAGCAGCCAACGAACAGGGAGGGAGCAGTACTTC
>TRBV18|TRBD1|TRBJ2-7|NA
CASSPGQGSYEQYF
TGTGCCAGCTCCCCGGGACAGGGATCCTACGAGCAGTACTTC
>TRBV7-9|NA|TRBJ2-1|NA
CASSSTGLYNEQFF
TGTGCCAGCAGCTCGACGGGATTGTACAATGAGCAGTTCTTC
>TRBV11-3|NA|TRBJ1-1|NA
CASSADGNTEAFF
TGTGCCAGCAGCGCAGACGGGAACACTGAAGCTTTCTTT
>TRBV28|NA|TRBJ2-7|NA
CASSFRGSYEQYF
TGTGCCAGCAGTTTTCGGGGGAGCTACGAGCAGTACTTC
>TRBV28|NA|TRBJ2-7|once
CASSPGPYEQYF
TGTGCCAGCAGTCCGGGACCCTACGAGCAGTACTTC
>TRBV5-4|NA|TRBJ2-3|few
CASSLGDWGTDTQYF
TGTGCCAGCAGCCTCGGGGACTGGGGCACAGATACGCAGTATTTT
>TRBV19|NA|TRBJ2-7|NA
CASSITALNEQYF
TGTGCCAGTAGTATCACGGCTTTGAACGAGCAGTACTTC
>TRBV15|NA|TRBJ1-1|NA
CATSPKSPPSPVTEAFF
TGTGCCACCAGCCCAAAGAGTCCCCCCTCCCCGGTGACTGAAGCTTTCTTT
>TRBV27|TRBD2|TRBJ2-5|NA
CASSTRLAGGKETQYF
TGTGCCAGCAGTACCAGACTAGCGGGAGGGAAAGAGACCCAGTACTTC
>TRBV27|TRBD1|TRBJ2-3|NA
CASSFSGTGYFTDTQYF
TGTGCCAGCAGTTTTTCCGGGACAGGTTATTTCACAGATACGCAGTATTTT
>TRBV29-1|NA|TRBJ1-6|NA
CSVGGYNSPLHF
TGCAGCGTTGGTGGCTATAATTCACCCCTCCACTTT
>TRBV4-1|NA|TRBJ2-2|once
CASSQDSAGELFF
TGCGCCAGCAGCCAAGATTCGGCCGGGGAGCTGTTTTTT
>TRBV19|NA|TRBJ1-2|NA
CASSIRDIDYGYTF
TGTGCCAGTAGTATCCGGGACATCGACTATGGCTACACCTTC
>TRBV28|NA|TRBJ1-5|NA
CASSLGDYSNQPQHF
TGTGCCAGCAGTTTAGGGGATTATAGCAATCAGCCCCAGCATTTT
>TRBV6-5|NA|TRBJ1-5|few
CASSSTGNGNQPQHF
TGTGCCAGCAGTTCTACAGGGAACGGCAATCAGCCCCAGCATTTT
>TRBV13|NA|TRBJ1-2|NA
CASSLGTGTIYGYTF
TGTGCCAGCAGCTTAGGCACAGGGACGATCTATGGCTACACCTTC
>TRBV6-5|NA|TRBJ2-2|once
CASSYKEGVNTGKLFF
TGTGCCAGCAGTTACAAGGAGGGGGTAAACACCGGGAAGCTGTTTTTT
>TRBV18|NA|TRBJ1-1|NA
CASSPDTEAFF
TGTGCCAGCTCACCTGACACTGAAGCTTTCTTT
>TRBV27|NA|TRBJ2-1|NA
CASSLSSRGNEQFF
TGTGCCAGCAGTTTATCATCCAGGGGCAATGAGCAGTTCTTC
>TRBV27|TRBD1|TRBJ1-2|NA
CASSLSPSTGGFYGYTF
TGTGCCAGCAGTTTATCCCCATCGACAGGGGGGTTCTATGGCTACACCTTC
>TRBV2|NA|TRBJ2-3|NA
CASSDTGSADTQYF
TGTGCCAGCAGTGACACGGGGAGTGCAGATACGCAGTATTTT
>TRBV2|TRBD1|TRBJ1-2|NA
CASTDLRQGTNYGYTF
TGTGCCAGCACCGACCTTAGACAGGGGACTAACTATGGCTACACCTTC
>TRBV7-3|NA|TRBJ2-5|NA
CASSPPADETQYF
TGTGCCAGCAGCCCCCCGGCAGACGAGACCCAGTACTTC
>TRBV6-6|NA|TRBJ2-7|few
CASSYQSVHEQYF
TGTGCCAGCAGTTATCAGTCTGTGCACGAGCAGTACTTC
>TRBV21-1|NA|TRBJ1-5|once
CASSKGQVRQGWGQPQHF
TGTGCCAGCAGCAAAGGACAAGTCCGGCAGGGGTGGGGTCAGCCCCAGCATTTT
>TRBV5-6|NA|TRBJ1-1|NA
CASSPGSNTEAFF
TGTGCCAGCAGCCCGGGATCGAACACTGAAGCTTTCTTT
>TRBV5-6|NA|TRBJ2-1|once
CASSFSLGGDYNEQFF
TGTGCCAGCAGCTTTTCGCTGGGGGGTGACTACAATGAGCAGTTCTTC
>TRBV7-2|NA|TRBJ1-3|few
CASSLEGEAGNTIYF
TGTGCCAGCAGCTTAGAGGGAGAGGCTGGAAACACCATATATTTT
>TRBV19|NA|TRBJ2-7|NA
CASSTGHSYEQYF
TGTGCCAGTAGTACCGGACACTCGTACGAGCAGTACTTC
>TRBV15|TRBD2|TRBJ2-3|NA
CATSGRLADIMDTQYF
TGTGCCACCAGCGGTAGACTAGCAGACATCATGGATACGCAGTATTTT
>TRBV27|NA|TRBJ2-7|NA
CASSLGGGYEQYF
TGTGCCAGCAGTTTGGGGGGCGGCTACGAGCAGTACTTC
>TRBV7-8|TRBD2|TRBJ2-2|NA
CASSSPSGGPNTGELFF
TGTGCCAGCAGCTCGCCTAGCGGGGGGCCGAACACCGGGGAGCTGTTTTTT
>TRBV27|NA|TRBJ2-7|NA
CASSLSGSPTYEQYF
TGTGCCAGCAGTTTATCGGGGTCCCCAACCTACGAGCAGTACTTC
>TRBV30|TRBD1|TRBJ1-1|few
CAWGPGGNTEAFF
TGTGCCTGGGGGCCAGGGGGGAACACTGAAGCTTTCTTT
>TRBV15|NA|TRBJ1-1|NA
CATAMAENTEAFF
TGTGCCACCGCGATGGCGGAGAACACTGAAGCTTTCTTT
>TRBV15|TRBD1|TRBJ1-5|NA
CATSRLDRVRLGDQPQHF
TGTGCCACCAGCCGCCTGGACAGGGTTAGGCTCGGGGATCAGCCCCAGCATTTT
>TRBV6-1|TRBD1|TRBJ1-1|NA
CASSLLGQGLTFF
TGTGCCAGCAGTTTACTAGGACAGGGGCTAACTTTCTTT
>TRBV7-2|NA|TRBJ2-2|few
CASSLSGGHTGELFF
TGTGCCAGCAGCTTAAGTGGGGGCCACACCGGGGAGCTGTTTTTT
>TRBV6-6|TRBD1|TRBJ1-2|NA
CASSRGQGGYGYTF
TGTGCCAGCAGTAGGGGACAGGGAGGCTATGGCTACACCTTC
>TRBV19|NA|TRBJ2-5|NA
CASSLTGGGGIKEETQYF
TGTGCCAGTAGCCTAACCGGGGGAGGGGGAATCAAGGAAGAGACCCAGTACTTC
>TRBV30|NA|TRBJ2-7|NA
CAWDRSVEGASILYEQYF
TGTGCCTGGGACCGATCAGTAGAGGGAGCTTCAATCCTCTACGAGCAGTACTTC
>TRBV2|NA|TRBJ1-1|NA
CASSEAGPNTEAFF
TGTGCCAGCAGTGAAGCTGGGCCGAACACTGAAGCTTTCTTT
>TRBV25-1|TRBD1|TRBJ2-3|NA
CASSEYGTGGISTDTQYF
TGTGCCAGCAGTGAATATGGGACAGGGGGAATCAGCACAGATACGCAGTATTTT
>TRBV19|NA|TRBJ2-1|few
CASAYSGRGNEQFF
TGTGCCAGTGCGTACAGCGGTCGAGGCAATGAGCAGTTCTTC